These 19 T cell receptor beta chains came from one sample sequenced in a study of technical replicates of blood from several donors. Sequenced by immunoSEQ multiplex PCR; TCRdb stores in-frame clones only, minus some. The table includes about 57,000 clones, roughly 86% detected once. The sample taken for sequencing was PBMCs. These receptors were obtained from a human donor in good health. Some clones in this sample may be carry-over from other donors' samples.

The V and J genes are TRBV7-8 and TRBJ1-2; TRBD1 matches at 7 bases. Germline V gene lookup returns CDR1 SGHVS and CDR2 FQNEAQ. There are 14 residues in the CDR3. Losses at the gene ends were 1 base for V and 9 bases for J; bases not matched to a gene: 8. The CDR3 DNA reads as TGTGCCAGCAGCTTAGAGAGGGGGCGCGGTAGCTACACCTTC. Protein: CASSLERGRGSYTF.

The rearrangement uses TRBV25-1 and TRBJ1-2, with D maybe TRBD1 (5 bases). V lost 6 bases, J lost 6 bases, and 14 bases lay in between. This CDR3 has 13 residues. Germline V CDR1 and CDR2: MGHDK, SYGVNS. As DNA, the CDR3 is TGTGCCAGCAGGGCAGGGAATCCGGATGGCTACACCTTC. Translated: CASRAGNPDGYTF.

V is TRBV15 and J is TRBJ2-2, with TRBD2 identical over 8 bases. Germline CDR1 reads LNHNV; CDR2 reads YYDKDF (reference sequence). The V gene end was trimmed by 2 bases and the J gene end by 6 bases; junction bases not matched to a gene: 5. The CDR3 runs 15 residues. DNA of the CDR3: TGTGCCACCAGCAGACCTGGACTAGCCGCCGGGGAGCTGTTTTTT. Its protein is CATSRPGLAAGELFF.

The J gene is TRBJ1-6, the V gene TRBV5-5; the match to TRBD1 covers 11 bases. The V and J ends lost 5 bases and 9 bases, in that order; junction bases with no gene match: 7. CDR1 and CDR2 from the germline V gene are SGHKS and YYEKEE (reference sequence). This CDR3 has 15 residues. The CDR3 region has the DNA TGTGCCAGCAGTGGACAGGGGGCATCTTCTTCACCCCTCCACTTT. As protein: CASSGQGASSSPLHF. The whole variable domain, filled in from reference TRBV5-5 and TRBJ1-6, reads DAGVTQSPTHLIKTRGQQVTLRCSPISGHKSVSWYQQVLGQGPQFIFQYYEKEERGRGNFPDRFSARQFPNYSSELNVNALLLGDSALYLCASSGQGASSSPLHFGNGTRLTVT.

This rearrangement joins TRBV7-6 to TRBJ2-1, with TRBD1 matching 8 bases. The ends lost 4 bases at V and 0 bases at J; junction bases unmatched: 11. This CDR3 contains 18 residues. CDR1 and CDR2 from the germline V gene are SGHVS and FNYEAQ. CDR3 region: CASSSVRQGSGSYNEQFF. In DNA form, the CDR3 reads TGTGCCAGCAGCTCAGTTAGACAGGGGTCAGGCTCCTACAATGAGCAGTTCTTC. The entire variable domain, with the rest obtained from reference TRBV7-6 and TRBJ2-1, is as follows: GAGVSQSPRYKVTKRGQDVALRCDPISGHVSLYWYRQALGQGPEFLTYFNYEAQQDKSGLPNDRFSAERPEGSISTLTIQRTEQRDSAMYRCASSSVRQGSGSYNEQFFGPGTRLTVL.

V gene TRBV18 combines with J gene TRBJ1-1; the D gene is possibly TRBD1 (6 bases). The CDR3 is 13 amino acids. Germline values: CDR1 KGHSH, CDR2 LQKENI. Trimming pared 5 bases from V and 4 bases from J, leaving 11 bases between. CDR3 DNA sequence: TGTGCCAGCTCATCCAACAGGGCCACTGAAGCTTTCTTT. Translation: CASSSNRATEAFF.

The V call is TRBV6-5, the J call TRBJ1-5; D gene ambiguous. The germline V gene has CDR1 MNHEY and CDR2 SVGAGI. The V end lost 6 bases, the J end lost 3 bases, and 15 bases lay between the germline ends. CDR3 length: 15 amino acids. CDR3 nucleotides: TGTGCCAGCAGCGTTACTTATCAGGCCAATCAGCCCCAGCATTTT. Amino acids: CASSVTYQANQPQHF.

The J gene is TRBJ2-4, the V gene TRBV6-5; D might be TRBD2 (6 bases). The CDR3 sequence is 14 residues long. Germline CDR1 and CDR2: MNHEY and SVGAGI. V lost 0 bases and J lost 9, with 12 bases in between. The chain's CDR3 is CASSYSTSQGIQYF. CDR3 nucleotide sequence: TGTGCCAGCAGTTACTCAACTAGCCAGGGCATTCAGTACTTC.

The chain combines TRBV4-2 with TRBJ2-1; D is possibly TRBD1 (5 bases). Per the germline V gene, CDR1 is LGHNA and CDR2 is YNFKEQ. V was shortened by 0 bases and J by 0 bases, with 9 bases between the two germline ends. The CDR3 is 16 amino acids. In nucleotides, the CDR3 is TGTGCCAGCAGCCAAGACGAGCAGGGCTCCTACAATGAGCAGTTCTTC. Translation gives CASSQDEQGSYNEQFF.

The V and J genes are TRBV7-9 and TRBJ1-6; 7 bases match TRBD1. With V trimmed by 5 bases and J by 6 bases, 7 bases remained unmatched. This CDR3 has 15 amino acids. Germline-derived CDR1 and CDR2 are SEHNR and FQNEAQ (reference sequence). This CDR3 is CASSPRQGGNSPLHF. CDR3 bases: TGTGCCAGCAGCCCGAGACAGGGAGGTAATTCACCCCTCCACTTT.

The chain couples TRBV9 to TRBJ2-5, with D possibly TRBD1 on 7 matching bases. CDR3 size: 15 residues. V was shortened by 4 bases and J by 5 bases, with 18 bases between the two germline ends. Germline lookup yields CDR1 SGDLS and CDR2 YYNGEE. CDR3 coding DNA: TGTGCCAGCAGCCCCCGGACAGGACGGGGGGAGACCCAGTACTTC. Amino acids: CASSPRTGRGETQYF.

V and J are TRBV12-5 and TRBJ2-1; D is possibly TRBD2 (6 bases). Trimming stripped 0 bases from V and 5 bases from J, with 11 bases between. Germline V CDR1 and CDR2: LGHNT, FRNRAP. This CDR3 spans 15 amino acids. As DNA, the CDR3 is TGTGCTAGTGGTTTGGTACGCGGGACCCACAATGAGCAGTTCTTC. Residues: CASGLVRGTHNEQFF.

This chain uses TRBV5-4 with TRBJ2-3; the match to TRBD2 covers 9 bases. CDR3 length: 14 amino acids. J lost 1 base, V lost 8 bases, and 5 bases had no gene match. The V gene's germline CDR1 is SGHNT and CDR2 YYREEE (reference sequence). The CDR3 DNA sequence: TGTGCCAGTGCCCCTAGCGGGGGCACAGATACGCAGTATTTT. Amino acid sequence: CASAPSGGTDTQYF.

The V and J genes are TRBV30 and TRBJ2-7; possibly TRBD2 for D (6 bases). V lost 4 bases to trimming and J lost 0 bases, with 13 bases between them. The CDR3 spans 14 residues. Germline CDR1 and CDR2: GTSNPN and SVGIG (reference sequence). CDR3 in DNA: TGTGCCTGGAATTTAGGAGGGATCTCCTACGAGCAGTACTTC. Translating it yields CAWNLGGISYEQYF.

A few counts support this clone. This rearrangement joins TRBV23-1 to TRBJ2-2; possible D gene TRBD2, 6 bases. TRBV23-1 falls under the ORF class, with uncertain function. This CDR3 spans 15 amino acids. Trimming stripped 1 base from V and 4 bases from J, with 10 bases between. The chain's CDR3 is CASSQWQGGTGELFF. The CDR3 DNA reads TGCGCCAGCAGTCAATGGCAGGGAGGCACCGGGGAGCTGTTTTTT.

The CDR3 nucleotides are TGCGCCAGCAGGCCAACGGGAGTCCTATCCTACGAGCAGTACTTC. This codes for CASRPTGVLSYEQYF. V gene TRBV5-1 combines with J gene TRBJ2-7; possibly TRBD2 for D (6 bases). Germline V gene data show CDR1 as SGHRS and CDR2 as YFSETQ. V lost 5 bases, J lost 1 base, and 16 bases lay in between. The CDR3 loop spans 15 amino acids. The whole variable domain, filled in from reference TRBV5-1 and TRBJ2-7, reads KAGVTQTPRYLIKTRGQQVTLSCSPISGHRSVSWYQQTPGQGLQFLFEYFSETQRNKGNFPGRFSGRQFSNSRSEMNVSTLELGDSALYLCASRPTGVLSYEQYFGPGTRLTVT.

The rearrangement uses TRBV4-2 and TRBJ1-2, with 8 bases aligning to TRBD1. Germline V gene sequence: CDR1 LGHNA, CDR2 YNFKEQ. There are 16 residues in the CDR3. V shed 0 bases, J shed 5 bases, and the junction held 8 bases outside the gene matches. DNA of the CDR3: TGTGCCAGCAGCCAAGAAGGGACAGGAAAATGGTATGGCTACACCTTC. It codes for CASSQEGTGKWYGYTF.

The J gene is TRBJ1-1, the V gene TRBV6-5; no firm D call. The CDR3 runs 14 residues. The V end was cut by 2 bases, the J end by 2 bases, with 9 bases between. Per germline, CDR1 MNHEY and CDR2 SVGAGI. For the CDR3, the DNA is TGTGCCAGCAGTTACGGCGGACTAAACACTGAAGCTTTCTTT. Its translation: CASSYGGLNTEAFF.

The rearrangement uses TRBV29-1 and TRBJ1-3; 7 nucleotides align to TRBD1. The CDR3 covers 14 residues. Losses at the gene ends were 8 bases for V and 4 bases for J; bases not matched to a gene: 11. The V gene's germline CDR1 is SQVTM and CDR2 ANQGSEA. The CDR3 DNA reads as TGCAGCACTACCGGGACAGCGGAGGGAAACACCATATATTTT. It is translated as CSTTGTAEGNTIYF.